This record concerns one TCR beta chain sequence. This clonotype was recorded at least ten times. It lacks a known antigen. No base qualities exist here, and no much larger clone lies one base off it. The data derive from a study of T cells in Graves' hyperthyroidism and ophthalmopathy (dated by TCRdb to the late 2010s). Some background on the complete study: Peripheral blood samples were taken at initial diagnosis, before any treatment was given. TCR V-J signatures able to tell the groups apart were searched for in a discovery cohort of some 97 patients, of whom approximately 40 had Graves' ophthalmopathy and about 55 had stable Graves' hyperthyroidism. Prospective prediction of ophthalmopathy was tested in an independent validation cohort consisting of 18 hyperthyroidism patients and around 17 patients who later progressed to ophthalmopathy. The roughly 100 discovery patients were randomly divided into training and test sets at a 7:3 ratio. In more than 5 Graves' hyperthyroidism patients, the study also compared T-cell repertoires from thyroid tissue with T-cell repertoires from blood. Following sampling, methimazole starting at 30 mg daily was given to hyperthyroidism patients, and high-dose intravenous methylprednisolone was given to ophthalmopathy patients. The paper describes TCR Vbeta CDR3 sequencing of 120 to 150 peripheral blood samples, made up of some 40 ophthalmopathy patients, roughly 80 hyperthyroidism patients and roughly 17 progressor patients. The investigation overall reported the following: In validation, the model predicted progression to ophthalmopathy with 55% to 71% sensitivity and 72% to 75% specificity, a median of about 6.7 months before onset. Most expanded thyroid clonotypes (frequency above 0.001) were also detected in blood, suggesting blood repertoires may reflect thyroid immune responses. No statistical method was used to fix the sample size in advance, and group allocation was not hidden from the investigators. In cross-validation, a model built on a 13 V-J signature told ophthalmopathy apart from stable hyperthyroidism with 85% to 90% sensitivity and approximately 84% specificity, and in testing the same model reached 80%/75%.

Ophthalmopathy patients had moderately to severely active disease, with a Clinical Activity Score of 3 or more, a NOSPECS grade of 4 or more, and a disease duration of less than 3 months. The study excluded patients with uncontrolled infections, other autoimmune diseases, pregnancy or lactation. Diagnoses were established on the basis of clinical symptoms, serum thyroxine and TRAb, thyroid ultrasound, and orbital computed tomography. PBMCs were isolated from about 9.2 ml of fresh peripheral blood by Ficoll-Paque density gradient centrifugation. Total RNA was extracted using Trizol reagent, and RNA quality was assessed on an Agilent 2100 Bioanalyzer. Amplification of TCR beta CDR3 regions was carried out from RNA transcripts. For the first round of RT-PCR on the TCR CDR3, the HTBI primer set was used together with the Qiagen OneStep RT-PCR kit. The libraries were constructed in a second round of multiplex PCR and then size-selected and purified. The libraries were sequenced on an Illumina HiSeq2000 using paired-end 100 bp reads. In the original analysis: SOAPnuke was used to process the raw data, throwing out any read that contained adapters or uncalled bases, had a mean Phred below 15, or lacked an exact constant-primer or identifier match. High-quality paired reads were merged using COPE v1.2.5, and each unique nucleotide sequence was defined as a clonotype. MiTCR v1.1 was used to align clonotypes to the IMGT TRBV, TRBD and TRBJ reference segments. The analysis was restricted to V-J combinations with a frequency above 0.0001, which together covered 99.2% of the repertoires. A TCS score was defined as the ratio between F50 (clonal expansion) and ExV (chaos), using BLOSUM62-based TCRdist between CDR3 peptides within each V-J. Welch's t-statistics and random forest reduced approximately 520 V-J features to roughly 13, which were used in a naive Bayes classifier (R e1071). Through fastp at Q25 and MiXCR, TCRdb rebuilt clones from the public reads, retaining in-frame beta chains. Under each unique CDR3 protein, matching rows form one entry showing the most common genes and DNA. V and J calls and clone size were set by TCRdb, not the authors. The sample table shows about 600,000 distinct CDR3 sequences, and around 13% are seen once. In total, the top ten clones hold around 13% of the sample.

From the germline V gene, CDR1 is SGHTS and CDR2 is YDEGEE. Inclusive of the bounding cysteine and phenylalanine, the CDR3 is 15 residues long. Only the CDR3 DNA is retained, 45 bases long and in frame from the first base. Deletion took 2 bases off V and 1 base off J, with a span of 11 bases between the germline ends. The sequence joins TRBV5-8 to TRBJ2-3; tentative D gene TRBD2, with 6 bases matching. The clonotype was recovered from a woman between 50 and 59 years old with Graves' ophthalmopathy. Sequenced sample: blood. The bases read TGTGCCAGCAGCTTCGGACTACTGGGCACAGATACGCAGTATTTT. This codes for CASSFGLLGTDTQYF.